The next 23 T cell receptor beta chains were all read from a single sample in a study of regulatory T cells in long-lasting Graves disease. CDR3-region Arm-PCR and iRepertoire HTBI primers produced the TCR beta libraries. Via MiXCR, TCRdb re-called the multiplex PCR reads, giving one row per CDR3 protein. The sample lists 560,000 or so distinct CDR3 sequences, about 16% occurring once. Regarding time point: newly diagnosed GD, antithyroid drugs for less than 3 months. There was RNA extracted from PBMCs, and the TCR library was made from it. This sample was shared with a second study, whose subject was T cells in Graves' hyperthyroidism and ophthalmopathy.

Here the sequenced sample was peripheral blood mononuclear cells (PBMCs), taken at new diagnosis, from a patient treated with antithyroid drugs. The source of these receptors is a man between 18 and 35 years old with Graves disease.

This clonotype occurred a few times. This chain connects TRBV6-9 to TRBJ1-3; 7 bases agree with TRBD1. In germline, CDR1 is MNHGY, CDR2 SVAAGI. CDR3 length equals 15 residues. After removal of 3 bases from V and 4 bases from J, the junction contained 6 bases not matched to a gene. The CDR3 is CASSYSNRGGNTIYF. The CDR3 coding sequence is TGTGCCAGCAGTTACTCGAACAGGGGAGGAAACACCATATATTTT.

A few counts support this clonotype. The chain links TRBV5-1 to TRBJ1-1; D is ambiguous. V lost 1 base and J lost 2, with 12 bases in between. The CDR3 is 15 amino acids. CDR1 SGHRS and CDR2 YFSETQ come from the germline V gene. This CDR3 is CASSLWTPSNTEAFF. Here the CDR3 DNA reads TGCGCCAGCAGCTTGTGGACCCCGAGCAACACTGAAGCTTTCTTT.

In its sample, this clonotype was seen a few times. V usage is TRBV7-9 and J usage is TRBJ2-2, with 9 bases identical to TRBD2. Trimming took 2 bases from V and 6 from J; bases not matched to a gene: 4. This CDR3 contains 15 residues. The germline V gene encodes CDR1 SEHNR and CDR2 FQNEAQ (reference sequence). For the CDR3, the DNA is TGTGCCAGCAGCTTATATGGGACTAGCCCCGGGGAGCTGTTTTTT. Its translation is CASSLYGTSPGELFF.

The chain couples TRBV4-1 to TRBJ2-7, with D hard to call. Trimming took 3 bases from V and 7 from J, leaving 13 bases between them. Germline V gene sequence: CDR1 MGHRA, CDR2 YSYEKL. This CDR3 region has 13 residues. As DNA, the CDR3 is TGCGCCAGCAGCCAGCAGCACTCTGAGGAGCAGTACTTC. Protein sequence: CASSQQHSEEQYF.

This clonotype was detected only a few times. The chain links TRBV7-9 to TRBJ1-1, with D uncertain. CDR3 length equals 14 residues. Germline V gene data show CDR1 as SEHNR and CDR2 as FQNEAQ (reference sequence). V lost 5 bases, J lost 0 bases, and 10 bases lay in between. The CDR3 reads CASSILELNTEAFF. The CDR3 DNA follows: TGTGCCAGCAGCATCCTCGAACTGAACACTGAAGCTTTCTTT.

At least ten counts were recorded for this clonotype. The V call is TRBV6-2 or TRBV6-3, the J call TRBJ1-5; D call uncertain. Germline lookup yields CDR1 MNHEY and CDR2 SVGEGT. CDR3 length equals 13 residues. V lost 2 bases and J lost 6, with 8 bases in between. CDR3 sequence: CASSYPGGQPQHF. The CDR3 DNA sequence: TGTGCCAGCAGTTACCCGGGCGGTCAGCCCCAGCATTTT.

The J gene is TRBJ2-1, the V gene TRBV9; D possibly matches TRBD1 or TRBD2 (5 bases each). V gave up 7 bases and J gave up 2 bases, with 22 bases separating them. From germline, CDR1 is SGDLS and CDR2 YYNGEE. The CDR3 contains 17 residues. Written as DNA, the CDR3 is TGTGCCAGCGTAGGGACCGTTGGTCGGAGAGCCTACAATGAGCAGTTCTTC. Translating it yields CASVGTVGRRAYNEQFF. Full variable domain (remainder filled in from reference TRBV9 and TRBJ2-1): DSGVTQTPKHLITATGQRVTLRCSPRSGDLSVYWYQQSLDQGLQFLIQYYNGEERAKGNILERFSAQQFPDLHSELNLSSLELGDSALYFCASVGTVGRRAYNEQFFGPGTRLTVL.

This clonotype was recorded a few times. The CDR3 protein is CASSVVGETYEQYF. The CDR3 DNA follows: TGTGCCAGCAGCGTAGTGGGGGAAACCTACGAGCAGTACTTC. V and J are TRBV9 and TRBJ2-7; TRBD1 or TRBD2 may be the D gene (5 bases each). CDR1 is SGDLS and CDR2 is YYNGEE in the germline V gene. The CDR3 extends over 14 amino acids. V shed 0 bases and J shed 2 bases, with 9 bases lying between them.

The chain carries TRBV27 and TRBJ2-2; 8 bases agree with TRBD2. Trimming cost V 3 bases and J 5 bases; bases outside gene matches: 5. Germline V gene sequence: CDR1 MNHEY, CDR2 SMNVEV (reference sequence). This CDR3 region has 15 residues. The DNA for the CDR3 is TGTGCCAGCAGTTTCATCGCTAGCGGGACCGGGGAGCTGTTTTTT. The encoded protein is CASSFIASGTGELFF.

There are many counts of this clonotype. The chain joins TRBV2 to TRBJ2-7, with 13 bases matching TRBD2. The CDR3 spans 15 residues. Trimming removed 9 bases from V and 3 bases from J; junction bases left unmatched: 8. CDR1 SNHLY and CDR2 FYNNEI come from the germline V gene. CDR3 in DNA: TGTGCCAGTTACCTTGGACTAGCGGGAGACTACGAGCAGTACTTC. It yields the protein CASYLGLAGDYEQYF.

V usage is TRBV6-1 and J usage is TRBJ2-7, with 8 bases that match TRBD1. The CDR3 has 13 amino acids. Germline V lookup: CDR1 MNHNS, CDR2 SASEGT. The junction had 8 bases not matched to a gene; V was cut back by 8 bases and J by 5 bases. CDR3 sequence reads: CASGSGGRDEQYF. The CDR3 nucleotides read TGTGCCAGCGGATCAGGGGGCCGCGACGAGCAGTACTTC.

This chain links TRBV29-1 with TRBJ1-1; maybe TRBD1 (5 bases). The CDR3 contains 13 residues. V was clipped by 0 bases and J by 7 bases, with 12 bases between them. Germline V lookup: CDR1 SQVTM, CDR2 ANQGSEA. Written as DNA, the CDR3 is TGCAGCGTTGAAGATGGATGGGGACTTGAAGCTTTCTTT. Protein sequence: CSVEDGWGLEAFF.

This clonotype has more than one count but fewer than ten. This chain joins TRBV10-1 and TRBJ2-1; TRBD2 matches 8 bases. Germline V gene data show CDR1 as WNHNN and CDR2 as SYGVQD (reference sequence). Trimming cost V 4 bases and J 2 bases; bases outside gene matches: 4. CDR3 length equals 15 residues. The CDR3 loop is CASSATGGPYNEQFF. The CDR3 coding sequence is TGCGCCAGCAGTGCGACGGGAGGGCCCTACAATGAGCAGTTCTTC.

As DNA, the CDR3 is TGTGCCAGCAGCCAAGGACGCTGGTTAAGCGGGCCCTCCTACAATGAGCAGTTCTTC. Translating gives CASSQGRWLSGPSYNEQFF. The V gene is TRBV11-3, the J gene TRBJ2-1; tentatively, D is TRBD2 (6 bases). Trimming left V 5 bases short and J 0 bases short, with 23 bases between. The CDR3 is 19 amino acids. Germline CDR1 SGHNT, CDR2 YENEEA.

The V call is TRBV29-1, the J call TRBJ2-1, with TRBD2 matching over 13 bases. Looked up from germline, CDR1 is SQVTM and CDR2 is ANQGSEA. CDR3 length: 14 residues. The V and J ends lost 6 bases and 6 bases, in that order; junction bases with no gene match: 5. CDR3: CSVVLAGGPNEQFF. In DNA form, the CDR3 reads TGCAGCGTAGTACTAGCGGGAGGGCCCAATGAGCAGTTCTTC.

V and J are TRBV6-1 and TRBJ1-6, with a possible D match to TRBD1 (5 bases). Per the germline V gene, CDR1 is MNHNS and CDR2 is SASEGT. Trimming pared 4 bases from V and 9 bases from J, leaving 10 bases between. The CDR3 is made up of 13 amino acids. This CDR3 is CASSVPGPSPLHF. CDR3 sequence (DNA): TGTGCCAGCAGTGTCCCGGGACCTTCACCCCTCCACTTT.

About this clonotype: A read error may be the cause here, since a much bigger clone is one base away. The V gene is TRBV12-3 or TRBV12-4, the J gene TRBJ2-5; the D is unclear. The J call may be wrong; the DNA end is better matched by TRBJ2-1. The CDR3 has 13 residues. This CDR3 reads CASSLNLDDEQFF. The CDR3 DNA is TGTGCCAGCAGCCTCAACTTAGACGATGAGCAGTTCTTC.

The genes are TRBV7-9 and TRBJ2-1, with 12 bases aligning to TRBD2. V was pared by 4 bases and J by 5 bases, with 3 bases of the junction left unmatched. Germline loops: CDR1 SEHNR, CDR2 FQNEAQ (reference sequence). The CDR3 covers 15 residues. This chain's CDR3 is CASSSRTSGNNEQFF. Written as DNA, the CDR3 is TGTGCCAGCAGCTCTAGGACTAGCGGGAACAATGAGCAGTTCTTC.

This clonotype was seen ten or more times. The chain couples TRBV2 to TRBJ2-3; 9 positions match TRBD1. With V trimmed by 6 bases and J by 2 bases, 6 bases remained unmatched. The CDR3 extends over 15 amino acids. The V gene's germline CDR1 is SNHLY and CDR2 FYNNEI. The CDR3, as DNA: TGTGCCAGCAGCCTCCGGGACAGGGCCACAGATACGCAGTATTTT. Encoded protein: CASSLRDRATDTQYF.

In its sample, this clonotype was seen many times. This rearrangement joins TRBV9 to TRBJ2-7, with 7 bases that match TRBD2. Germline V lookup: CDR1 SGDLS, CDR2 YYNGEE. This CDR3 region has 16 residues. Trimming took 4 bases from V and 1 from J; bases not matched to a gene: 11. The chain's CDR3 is CASSTPRGGRSYEQYF. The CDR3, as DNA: TGTGCCAGCAGCACCCCACGGGGCGGGAGATCCTACGAGCAGTACTTC.

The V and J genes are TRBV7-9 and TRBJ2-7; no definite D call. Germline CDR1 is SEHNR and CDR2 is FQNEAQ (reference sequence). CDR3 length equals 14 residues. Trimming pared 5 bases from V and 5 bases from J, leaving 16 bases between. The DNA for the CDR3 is TGTGCCAGCAGCCCCGATGACCTCGGGCACGAGCAGTACTTC. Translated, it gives CASSPDDLGHEQYF.

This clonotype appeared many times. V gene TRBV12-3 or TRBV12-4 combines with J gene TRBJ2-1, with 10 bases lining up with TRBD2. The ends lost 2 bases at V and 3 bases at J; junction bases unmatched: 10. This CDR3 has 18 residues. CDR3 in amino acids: CASSLRLAGVGGYNEQFF. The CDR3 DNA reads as TGTGCCAGCAGTTTAAGGCTAGCGGGAGTAGGGGGCTACAATGAGCAGTTCTTC.

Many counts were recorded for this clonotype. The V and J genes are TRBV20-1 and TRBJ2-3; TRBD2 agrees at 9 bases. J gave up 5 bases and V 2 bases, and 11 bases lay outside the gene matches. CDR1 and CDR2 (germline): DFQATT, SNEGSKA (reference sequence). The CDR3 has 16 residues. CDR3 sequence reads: CSARTTVAGVLDTQYF. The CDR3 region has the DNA TGCAGTGCTAGAACTACCGTAGCGGGAGTATTAGATACGCAGTATTTT.